This TCR beta chain was captured in a study of early stage breast cancer tumors. General study findings and limits: In most of the 16 patients, blood comparison separated tumor from normal breast.

Germline V lookup: CDR1 MDHEN, CDR2 SYDVKM. With 4 bases clipped from V and 2 bases from J, the junction kept 8 bases outside the gene matches. The CDR3 has 16 residues. Clones were read by immunoSEQ multiplex PCR, and TCRdb kept only the in-frame ones, dropping some. The data contain about 28,000 clones, 75% to 90% of them singletons. Worth noting for this clone: The antigen remains undetermined.

The specimen sequenced was blood. V is TRBV28 and J is TRBJ2-7, with 10 positions matching TRBD2. The sequence derives from a person in their sixties or seventies with breast cancer. For the CDR3, the DNA is TGTGCCAGCAGTTGGCAGAGCGGGAGGGTCCCCTACGAGCAGTACTTC. Its translation is CASSWQSGRVPYEQYF. The variable domain in full, with the rest retrieved from reference TRBV28 and TRBJ2-7, is DVKVTQSSRYLVKRTGEKVFLECVQDMDHENMFWYRQDPGLGLRLIYFSYDVKMKEKGDIPEGYSVSREKKERFSLILESASTNQTSMYLCASSWQSGRVPYEQYFGPGTRLTVT.